The 17 T cell receptor beta chains listed next were all sequenced from one sample in a study of CD8 T cells in Susac syndrome. Reverse transcription of roughly 0.5 to 1 ug RNA was carried out with random hexamers. MiXCR was run by TCRdb on the immunoSEQ multiplex PCR reads, yielding one entry per CDR3 protein. The table lists 160,000 or so distinct CDR3 sequences, around 95% of them singletons. Sequences were obtained from CD8+ T cells from PBMCs. These TCRs come from a human donor with multiple sclerosis.

The J gene is TRBJ1-1, the V gene TRBV12-5; no clear D. The length of the CDR3 is 13 residues. Per the germline V gene, CDR1 is LGHNT and CDR2 is FRNRAP. V lost 2 bases, J lost 7 bases, and 11 bases lay in between. CDR3 sequence (DNA): TGTGCTAGTGGTTTGCCAACTATGGGTGAAGCTTTCTTT. Amino acids: CASGLPTMGEAFF.

The chain couples TRBV7-9 to TRBJ2-1; 7 bases match TRBD1. Germline CDR1 and CDR2: SEHNR and FQNEAQ (reference sequence). The CDR3 runs 15 residues. The J segment lost 5 bases and the V segment lost 4 bases, leaving 8 bases of the junction unmatched. CDR3: CASSSTGAGDNEQFF. As DNA, the CDR3 is TGTGCCAGCAGCTCAACAGGGGCTGGGGACAATGAGCAGTTCTTC.

V gene TRBV20-1 combines with J gene TRBJ1-2; 7 bases match TRBD1. Germline CDR1 and CDR2: DFQATT and SNEGSKA (reference sequence). The V segment lost 3 bases and the J segment 8 bases; nucleotides outside the gene matches: 12. The CDR3 is made up of 14 amino acids. In DNA form, the CDR3 reads TGCAGTGCTAGGGATCCCGGGACAGCCCAAGGCTACACCTTC. Translation gives CSARDPGTAQGYTF.

The chain has TRBV30 and TRBJ2-7; 9 nucleotides agree with TRBD1. CDR3 length: 14 amino acids. Looked up from germline, CDR1 is GTSNPN and CDR2 is SVGIG (reference sequence). V lost 0 bases, J lost 4 bases, and 4 bases stayed unmatched. The CDR3 sequence: CAWSVGDRDYEQYF. The CDR3 nucleotides read TGTGCCTGGAGTGTTGGGGACAGGGATTACGAGCAGTACTTC.

The rearrangement links TRBV7-9 to TRBJ2-5, with 11 bases fitting TRBD2. Looked up from germline, CDR1 is SEHNR and CDR2 is FQNEAQ (reference sequence). There are 14 residues in the CDR3. Germline trimming cut 11 bases from V and 3 bases from J; bases unmatched to any gene: 8. The CDR3 region is CALSTSGGEETQYF. The CDR3 DNA reads TGTGCCCTATCAACTAGCGGGGGTGAAGAGACCCAGTACTTC.

The chain recombines TRBV7-9 with TRBJ2-5; no clear D gene. CDR1 SEHNR and CDR2 FQNEAQ come from the germline V gene (reference sequence). V lost 1 base and J lost 3, with 6 bases in between. CDR3 size: 13 residues. The CDR3 here is CASSLVEEETQYF. CDR3 coding DNA: TGTGCCAGCAGCTTAGTAGAAGAAGAGACCCAGTACTTC. Using reference TRBV7-9 and TRBJ2-5 for the parts outside the CDR3, the full variable domain is DTGVSQNPRHKITKRGQNVTFRCDPISEHNRLYWYRQTLGQGPEFLTYFQNEAQLEKSRLLSDRFSAERPKGSFSTLEIQRTEQGDSAMYLCASSLVEEETQYFGPGTRLLVL.

CDR3 sequence (DNA): TGTGCCTGGAGTCCTTGGGGGGGCGGGGAGCTGTTTTTT. Its protein is CAWSPWGGGELFF. The chain has TRBV30 and TRBJ2-2; TRBD2 agrees at 7 bases. Per germline, CDR1 GTSNPN and CDR2 SVGIG (reference sequence). The V segment lost 2 bases and the J segment 7 bases; nucleotides outside the gene matches: 4. The CDR3 extends over 13 amino acids. Supplemented by reference TRBV30 and TRBJ2-2, the full variable domain reads SQTIHQWPATLVQPVGSPLSLECTVEGTSNPNLYWYRQAAGRGLQLLFYSVGIGQISSEVPQNLSASRPQDRQFILSSKKLLLSDSGFYLCAWSPWGGGELFFGEGSRLTVL.

The chain carries TRBV9 and TRBJ2-1; TRBD2 aligns across 12 bases. Germline V lookup: CDR1 SGDLS, CDR2 YYNGEE. This CDR3 comprises 15 residues. V lost 4 bases to trimming and J lost 8 bases; unmatched junction nucleotides: 7. CDR3 nucleotide sequence: TGTGCCAGCAGCCTAGCGGGGGGGCCGAGGGATGAGCAGTTCTTC. It codes for CASSLAGGPRDEQFF.

This rearrangement joins TRBV20-1 to TRBJ2-3; D gene ambiguous. In germline, CDR1 is DFQATT, CDR2 SNEGSKA (reference sequence). Trimming took off 0 bases at V and 0 bases at J, with 16 bases between the two ends. The CDR3 covers 17 residues. CDR3 loop: CSARDIVESSSTDTQYF. CDR3 sequence (DNA): TGCAGTGCTAGAGATATAGTTGAATCCTCTAGCACAGATACGCAGTATTTT.

The chain recombines TRBV29-1 with TRBJ1-2; maybe TRBD1 (5 bases). The CDR3 totals 13 residues. From germline, CDR1 is SQVTM and CDR2 ANQGSEA. The V gene lost 6 bases and the J gene lost 7 bases, with 18 bases spanning the gap. DNA for the CDR3: TGCAGCGTCTCCGGGGGGTTGGGGCCTGGCTACACCTTC. Protein sequence: CSVSGGLGPGYTF.

This clonotype appeared once. The chain employs TRBV27 and TRBJ1-1, with D perhaps matching TRBD1 (6 bases). Germline V gives CDR1 MNHEY, CDR2 SMNVEV (reference sequence). The V end lost 5 bases, the J end lost 3 bases, and 13 bases lay between the germline ends. The CDR3 is 14 residues long. In nucleotides, the CDR3 is TGTGCCAGCAGTCTGAACGGGGGCTACACTGAAGCTTTCTTT. Amino acids: CASSLNGGYTEAFF.

The chain links TRBV28 to TRBJ2-7, with D unresolved. The germline V and J ends were trimmed by 4 bases and 3 bases, with 16 bases remaining between them. Germline V gene lookup returns CDR1 MDHEN and CDR2 SYDVKM. CDR3 length: 15 residues. Written as DNA, the CDR3 is TGTGCCAGCAGTTCAGACCGGGTATTGGGCTACGAGCAGTACTTC. Protein sequence: CASSSDRVLGYEQYF.

Turning to this clonotype: Germline is not matched at one junction end, which may reflect a read error. The chain couples TRBV7-9 to TRBJ2-5; 10 nucleotides agree with TRBD2. The CDR3 contains 15 residues. Germline V lookup: CDR1 SEHNR, CDR2 FQNEAQ (reference sequence). The CDR3 spells CASSLAGEVGETQYF. The CDR3, as DNA: TGTGCCAGCAGCCTAGCGGGGGAAGTGGGAGAGACCCAGTACTTC.

J is TRBJ1-5 and V is TRBV12-3 or TRBV12-4, with D possibly being TRBD1 (6 bases). This CDR3 region has 14 residues. Trimming took off 5 bases at V and 7 bases at J, with 15 bases between the two ends. CDR3 in DNA: TGTGCCAGCAGTACCCAGGGGACTCGGCAGCCCCAGCATTTT. Its protein product is CASSTQGTRQPQHF.

The chain recombines TRBV27 with TRBJ1-1; D is uncertain. The V end was cut by 8 bases, the J end by 0 bases, with 19 bases between. This CDR3 is 16 amino acids long. Germline V gene sequence: CDR1 MNHEY, CDR2 SMNVEV (reference sequence). The CDR3 here is CASSTPVPGVNTEAFF. In DNA, the CDR3 is TGTGCCAGCTCCACCCCCGTTCCCGGGGTGAACACTGAAGCTTTCTTT.

The V and J genes are TRBV30 and TRBJ2-6; no reliable D call. The germline gives CDR1 GTSNPN, CDR2 SVGIG (reference sequence). The CDR3 covers 15 residues. V lost 4 bases, J lost 0 bases, and 10 bases lay in between. The CDR3 here is CAWMGTASGANVLTF. The CDR3 coding sequence is TGTGCCTGGATGGGCACGGCCTCTGGGGCCAACGTCCTGACTTTC.

This chain uses TRBV13 with TRBJ2-3; 7 bases are shared with TRBD1. Germline V gene sequence: CDR1 PRHDT, CDR2 FYEKMQ (reference sequence). The CDR3 sequence is 15 residues long. The trim removed 6 bases at V and 2 bases at J, leaving 8 bases unmatched. The DNA for the CDR3 is TGTGCCAGCAGACGGGACAGCGATTCCACAGATACGCAGTATTTT. It translates to CASRRDSDSTDTQYF. Filled out from reference TRBV13 and TRBJ2-3, the complete variable domain reads AAGVIQSPRHLIKEKRETATLKCYPIPRHDTVYWYQQGPGQDPQFLISFYEKMQSDKGSIPDRFSAQQFSDYHSELNMSSLELGDSALYFCASRRDSDSTDTQYFGPGTRLTVL.